These T cell receptor beta chains were read from a single sample in a study of OX40 agonist ivuxolimab in advanced cancers. The assay was immunoSEQ multiplex PCR, and TCRdb's table has in-frame clones only and misses some. The sample has about 130,000 clones, about 92% seen once. The sequences come from CD4+ or CD8+ T cells sorted from blood, collected in a trial of the OX40 agonist ivuxolimab. Receptor source: an adult with an advanced solid tumor such as melanoma, head and neck, liver or kidney cancer. Each CDR3 is given with its conserved first and last residue. D genes are given only for firm matches. Expanded clones get a size class; other rows say once, few or many, or leave the size out.

CDR3 DNA: TGCGCCAGCAGCCCGGGGGACAGGGCCTCTGGAAACACCATATATTTT; CDR3 protein: CASSPGDRASGNTIYF; V gene: TRBV5-1; D gene: TRBD1; CDR3 length: 16; clone size: .; J gene: TRBJ1-3
CDR3 DNA: TGTGCCAGCAGCTTATCCGGGACTAGCTCCTACGAGCAGTACTTC; CDR3 protein: CASSLSGTSSYEQYF; V gene: TRBV7-8; D gene: TRBD2; CDR3 length: 15; clone size: .; J gene: TRBJ2-7
CDR3 DNA: TGCGCCAGCAGCTCGACAGCTACTAATGAAAAACTGTTTTTT; CDR3 protein: CASSSTATNEKLFF; V gene: TRBV5-1; D gene: .; CDR3 length: 14; clone size: once; J gene: TRBJ1-4
CDR3 DNA: TGTGCCAGCAGCGTAGCTGGGCACCCCGGGCAGCCCCAGCATTTT; CDR3 protein: CASSVAGHPGQPQHF; V gene: TRBV9; D gene: .; CDR3 length: 15; clone size: once; J gene: TRBJ1-5
CDR3 DNA: TGCAGCGTTGTCGGCCAGGAAGCAGGAGAAAAACTGTTTTTT; CDR3 protein: CSVVGQEAGEKLFF; V gene: TRBV29-1; D gene: .; CDR3 length: 14; clone size: .; J gene: TRBJ1-4
CDR3 DNA: TGCAGCGTTGGAAAAAGACGGGCAGACCCTAACTATGGCTACACCTTC; CDR3 protein: CSVGKRRADPNYGYTF; V gene: TRBV29-1; D gene: .; CDR3 length: 16; clone size: .; J gene: TRBJ1-2
CDR3 DNA: TGTGCCAGCACTGAAACCGGGACTAACTTCACAGATACGCAGTATTTT; CDR3 protein: CASTETGTNFTDTQYF; V gene: TRBV2; D gene: TRBD2; CDR3 length: 16; clone size: .; J gene: TRBJ2-3
CDR3 DNA: TGTGCCAGCAGCTTAATGGGCAGGGACTATGAGCAGTTCTTC; CDR3 protein: CASSLMGRDYEQFF; V gene: TRBV7-3; D gene: .; CDR3 length: 14; clone size: .; J gene: TRBJ2-1
CDR3 DNA: TGTGCCAGCAGCACTAGCGGGCATAGCTCCTACGAGCAGTACTTC; CDR3 protein: CASSTSGHSSYEQYF; V gene: TRBV27; D gene: TRBD2; CDR3 length: 15; clone size: .; J gene: TRBJ2-7
CDR3 DNA: TGTGCCTGGACGACCCTAAGCGGCTCCCAGTACTTC; CDR3 protein: CAWTTLSGSQYF; V gene: TRBV30; D gene: .; CDR3 length: 12; clone size: .; J gene: TRBJ2-5
CDR3 DNA: TGTGCCAGCAGTCCGGGGAGTCGTACTGGAAACACCATATATTTT; CDR3 protein: CASSPGSRTGNTIYF; V gene: TRBV28; D gene: .; CDR3 length: 15; clone size: .; J gene: TRBJ1-3
CDR3 DNA: TGTGCCAGCAGACAAGGGGGAAATACGCAGTATTTT; CDR3 protein: CASRQGGNTQYF; V gene: TRBV28; D gene: .; CDR3 length: 12; clone size: .; J gene: TRBJ2-3
CDR3 DNA: TGTGCCAGCAGCTTAGGTGGCGGCCGAGCAGGGGTGGCCGAGCAGTACTTC; CDR3 protein: CASSLGGGRAGVAEQYF; V gene: TRBV7-9; D gene: .; CDR3 length: 17; clone size: once; J gene: TRBJ2-7
CDR3 DNA: TGCGCCAGCAATCCGGGACAGGGGGCCACTGAAGCTTTCTTT; CDR3 protein: CASNPGQGATEAFF; V gene: TRBV10-2; D gene: TRBD1; CDR3 length: 14; clone size: .; J gene: TRBJ1-1
CDR3 DNA: TGTGCCTGGGCTAGCGCGAGCTCCTACAATGAGCAGTTCTTC; CDR3 protein: CAWASASSYNEQFF; V gene: TRBV30; D gene: .; CDR3 length: 14; clone size: .; J gene: TRBJ2-1
CDR3 DNA: TGCGCCAGCAGCTTGGCACCCGGCGGGTTAGGAGAGACCCAGTACTTC; CDR3 protein: CASSLAPGGLGETQYF; V gene: TRBV5-1; D gene: .; CDR3 length: 16; clone size: few; J gene: TRBJ2-5